What follows are 22 T cell receptor beta chains derived from one specimen sequenced in a study of shared clonotypes between healthy human individuals. Profiling relied on immunoSEQ multiplex PCR, and the TCRdb table lists in-frame clones only, not all of them. The table lists 110,000 or so clones, roughly two thirds of them singletons. Sequenced sample: memory CD8+ T cells sorted from blood. Subset denoted: CD45RO+ cells pooled with CCR7-negative TemRA cells. Every receptor here comes from a woman aged 25 to 45 in good health.

The chain couples TRBV25-1 to TRBJ2-7, with 9 positions matching TRBD2. Germline CDR1 is MGHDK and CDR2 is SYGVNS. CDR3 size: 16 residues. With V trimmed by 3 bases and J by 2 bases, 8 bases remained unmatched. CDR3 DNA: TGTGCCAGCAGTGACTGGGCTAGCGGGGCCCCCTACGAGCAGTACTTC. It translates to CASSDWASGAPYEQYF.

This chain joins TRBV7-8 and TRBJ2-7; D might be TRBD1 or TRBD2, each matching 6 bases. Germline V gene data show CDR1 as SGHVS and CDR2 as FQNEAQ. The CDR3 sequence is 15 residues long. Trimming removed 6 bases at V and 3 bases at J, with 18 bases between. CDR3 sequence: CASRPWGASDYEQYF. CDR3 in DNA: TGTGCCAGCAGACCATGGGGGGCTTCAGACTACGAGCAGTACTTC.

The DNA of the CDR3 is TGCGCCAGCAGACCCGACCTTGGTGGTGGGGAGACCCAGTACTTC. This sequence encodes CASRPDLGGGETQYF. The rearrangement joins TRBV5-1 to TRBJ2-5; D is unresolved. Looked up from germline, CDR1 is SGHRS and CDR2 is YFSETQ. The V end was cut by 5 bases, the J end by 5 bases, with 19 bases between. There are 15 residues in the CDR3.

This clone was seen repeatedly, ten times or more. For the CDR3, the DNA is TGCGCCAGCAGCCAAGGTTCTCTACAAGAGACCCAGTACTTC. It is translated as CASSQGSLQETQYF. V usage is TRBV4-1 and J usage is TRBJ2-5; D is unclear. V was shortened by 1 base and J by 2 bases, with 8 bases between the two germline ends. The CDR3 length is 14 residues. Germline V gene data show CDR1 as MGHRA and CDR2 as YSYEKL.

The chain has TRBV27 and TRBJ2-7, with TRBD2 identical over 9 bases. V was clipped by 2 bases and J by 4 bases; unmatched bases: 6. The CDR3 covers 15 residues. Germline loops: CDR1 MNHEY, CDR2 SMNVEV (reference sequence). Here the CDR3 reads CASSLSSGSLYEQYF. The DNA of the CDR3 is TGTGCCAGCAGTTTAAGTAGCGGGAGTCTATACGAGCAGTACTTC.

Notes on this clone: The same CDR3 also results from other DNA sequences found in this sample. The chain is built from TRBV9 and TRBJ2-1, with 7 bases fitting TRBD2. The CDR3 is 14 amino acids. Germline lookup yields CDR1 SGDLS and CDR2 YYNGEE. With 0 bases clipped from V and 8 bases from J, the junction kept 5 bases outside the gene matches. The CDR3 protein is CASSVGGGSDEQFF. CDR3 DNA sequence: TGTGCCAGCAGCGTAGGCGGGGGTTCGGATGAGCAGTTCTTC.

CDR3 sequence (DNA): TGTGCCAGCAGCCCATACAAGCGGGAGGGCCCCTACAATGAGCAGTTCTTC. Amino acid sequence: CASSPYKREGPYNEQFF. This chain links TRBV7-3 with TRBJ2-1; 10 nucleotides line up with TRBD2. Trimming took 5 bases from V and 2 from J; bases not matched to a gene: 9. The CDR3 is made up of 17 amino acids. Germline V CDR1 and CDR2: SGHTA, FQGTGA.

This clone turned up a few times. The CDR3 DNA follows: TGTGCCAGCAGTGAAGACCGTAGAGGGCCCTACGAGCAGTACTTC. This encodes CASSEDRRGPYEQYF. The rearrangement joins TRBV6-1 to TRBJ2-7, with D perhaps TRBD2 (5 bases). The ends were cut back, 1 base at V and 2 bases at J, with 12 bases in the middle. The CDR3 extends over 15 amino acids. Germline CDR1 is MNHNS and CDR2 is SASEGT.

This clone was recorded once. The chain couples TRBV5-1 to TRBJ1-2; 9 bases map to TRBD1. The CDR3 totals 16 residues. In germline, CDR1 is SGHRS, CDR2 YFSETQ. Losses at the gene ends were 3 bases for V and 8 bases for J; bases not matched to a gene: 14. CDR3 region: CASSYVGQGYYWGYTF. In nucleotides, the CDR3 is TGCGCCAGCAGCTACGTCGGACAGGGGTATTATTGGGGCTACACCTTC. The complete variable domain, with remaining parts taken from reference TRBV5-1 and TRBJ1-2, reads KAGVTQTPRYLIKTRGQQVTLSCSPISGHRSVSWYQQTPGQGLQFLFEYFSETQRNKGNFPGRFSGRQFSNSRSEMNVSTLELGDSALYLCASSYVGQGYYWGYTFGSGTRLTVV.

The V gene is TRBV27, the J gene TRBJ2-7; TRBD1 agrees at 9 bases. This CDR3 spans 14 amino acids. Trimming at V came to 5 bases and at J to 6 bases, leaving 8 bases not matched to a gene. Germline assignment: CDR1 MNHEY and CDR2 SMNVEV (reference sequence). CDR3 nucleotides: TGTGCCAGCAGTAATCGAGAGGGACAGGGCGAGCAGTACTTC. Its translation: CASSNREGQGEQYF.

This clone was observed a handful of times. The V call is TRBV5-1, the J call TRBJ1-4, with D uncertain. The CDR3 contains 17 residues. The V and J ends lost 0 bases and 4 bases respectively, with 16 bases between them. Germline lookup yields CDR1 SGHRS and CDR2 YFSETQ. The CDR3 DNA reads as TGCGCCAGCAGCTTGGGGACCTTCCAGGACCATAATGAAAAACTGTTTTTT. This codes for CASSLGTFQDHNEKLFF.

The chain uses TRBV28 and TRBJ1-5, with D uncertain. The CDR3 extends over 17 amino acids. Trimming took off 4 bases at V and 0 bases at J, with 16 bases between the two ends. The germline V gene encodes CDR1 MDHEN and CDR2 SYDVKM. As DNA, the CDR3 is TGTGCCAGCAGTTATGTAACAGAAGCGAATAGCAATCAGCCCCAGCATTTT. This encodes CASSYVTEANSNQPQHF.

The chain recombines TRBV2 with TRBJ2-7; D perhaps matches TRBD1 (6 bases). V lost 4 bases and J lost 7, with 11 bases in between. Germline-derived CDR1 and CDR2 are SNHLY and FYNNEI. The CDR3 contains 12 residues. The CDR3 bases are TGTGCCAGCAGTGTATGGGGGCGTGAGCAGTACTTC. It is translated as CASSVWGREQYF.

The V call is TRBV19, the J call TRBJ2-7; D not resolved. V was cut by 6 bases and J by 4 bases, with 16 bases left in between. This CDR3 comprises 14 residues. Germline V CDR1 and CDR2: LNHDA, SQIVND (reference sequence). The CDR3 region has the DNA TGTGCCAGTAGCCTCTCCAGACTCGATTACGAGCAGTACTTC. Its translation is CASSLSRLDYEQYF.

This clone was detected only a few times. The chain employs TRBV6-5 and TRBJ1-1; D call uncertain. This CDR3 is built from 15 residues. Trimming took off 4 bases at V and 4 bases at J, with 16 bases between the two ends. Per germline, CDR1 MNHEY and CDR2 SVGAGI. The CDR3 sequence: CASSSRGVLGTEAFF. The CDR3, as DNA: TGTGCCAGCAGTTCCCGAGGCGTGTTAGGCACTGAAGCTTTCTTT.

This clone was recorded many times. V and J are TRBV6-6 and TRBJ1-2; 8 bases are a match to TRBD1. V lost 7 bases and J lost 4; bases outside the gene matches: 8. The CDR3 is made up of 14 amino acids. CDR1 MNHNY and CDR2 SVGAGI come from the germline V gene (reference sequence). CDR3 amino acids: CASNGQGGGYGYTF. CDR3 sequence (DNA): TGTGCCAGCAACGGACAGGGAGGAGGCTATGGCTACACCTTC.

The chain combines TRBV5-4 with TRBJ2-7; 8 nucleotides agree with TRBD2. The CDR3 totals 14 residues. The V gene's germline CDR1 is SGHNT and CDR2 YYREEE (reference sequence). The V gene end was trimmed by 4 bases and the J gene end by 6 bases; junction bases not matched to a gene: 9. The CDR3 nucleotides read TGTGCCAGCAGCCCGGGGGGGGGAGCAGCCGAGCAGTACTTC. It translates to CASSPGGGAAEQYF.

The genes are TRBV27 and TRBJ1-2, with 8 positions matching TRBD1. The CDR3 loop spans 16 amino acids. The V gene end was trimmed by 6 bases and the J gene end by 2 bases; junction bases not matched to a gene: 11. Per the germline V gene, CDR1 is MNHEY and CDR2 is SMNVEV (reference sequence). CDR3 protein: CASSQGQGEPNYGYTF. CDR3 DNA: TGTGCCAGCAGCCAAGGACAGGGTGAGCCCAACTATGGCTACACCTTC.

Many counts were recorded for this clone. The chain carries TRBV6-4 and TRBJ2-3; TRBD2 matches at 9 bases. CDR1 and CDR2 (germline): MRHNA, SNTAGT. The CDR3 covers 16 residues. V dropped 0 bases and J dropped 4; count of bases not matched to a gene: 5. CDR3 protein: CASSDSGLAGADTQYF. The CDR3 region has the DNA TGTGCCAGCAGTGACTCCGGGTTAGCGGGAGCAGATACGCAGTATTTT.

V is TRBV6-6 and J is TRBJ1-2, with D maybe TRBD1 (5 bases). The V end lost 0 bases, the J end lost 4 bases, and 15 bases lay between the germline ends. CDR3 length: 16 residues. Germline V gene lookup returns CDR1 MNHNY and CDR2 SVGAGI (reference sequence). DNA of the CDR3: TGTGCCAGCAGTTACTCGACAGACGGTTCTGCCTATGGCTACACCTTC. Translating it yields CASSYSTDGSAYGYTF.

This clone was observed a few times. CDR3 in amino acids: CASGPSGSSYNEQFF. The CDR3 DNA is TGTGCCAGCGGACCTAGCGGGAGTTCCTACAATGAGCAGTTCTTC. V usage is TRBV5-6 and J usage is TRBJ2-1, with 10 bases lining up with TRBD2. The ends lost 7 bases at V and 1 base at J; junction bases unmatched: 5. This CDR3 region has 15 residues. The V gene's germline CDR1 is SGHDT and CDR2 YYEEEE.

V usage is TRBV7-8 and J usage is TRBJ1-5; tentative D call: TRBD1 (5 bases). Trimming cost V 5 bases and J 9 bases, with 14 bases left between them. The CDR3 covers 13 residues. Germline CDR1 reads SGHVS; CDR2 reads FQNEAQ. As DNA, the CDR3 is TGTGCCAGCAGCCCCCGGGACCACGGGCCCCAGCATTTT. It specifies CASSPRDHGPQHF.